This record covers a single T cell receptor (beta chain). This clone has just one count. Its antigen is still unknown. Qualities for individual bases were not recorded, and no much larger clone is one base off. CDR1 and CDR2 are drawn from the germline V gene: SGHVS, FQNEAQ. The CDR3 starts with the cysteine, ends with the phenylalanine, and has 14 residues. The entry retains the CDR3 DNA only, 42 bases that are in frame from base 1. The trim is 5 bases for V and 6 bases for J, with a gap of 16 bases between the germline ends. The entry originates in a study of T cell changes during pregnancy in multiple sclerosis (dated 2019 in TCRdb). The study in broad terms: The study examined how the T cell repertoire changed over the course of pregnancy in women with multiple sclerosis.

The protocol used for the library was the immunoSEQ multiplex PCR assay. Drawn from immuneACCESS, this table holds only the in-frame rearrangements with V and J called that TCRdb kept. Clones are partly lost; checked studies trace under half to an unresolved V gene and leave the rest unexplained. This sample is represented by 50,000 to 65,000 clones; about 92% of them were singletons. Roughly 6.5% of the sample is in the top ten clones. The sequence is built from TRBV7-8 and TRBJ1-2; perhaps TRBD1 is the D gene, with 5 bases matching. This specimen consisted of peripheral blood, obtained in the third trimester of pregnancy. This sequence originates from a female donor in good health, enrolled as a control in a pregnancy study. The nucleotide sequence reads TGTGCCAGCAGCCCTGGACGGGGGTGGCATGGCTACACCTTC. This is translated as CASSPGRGWHGYTF.